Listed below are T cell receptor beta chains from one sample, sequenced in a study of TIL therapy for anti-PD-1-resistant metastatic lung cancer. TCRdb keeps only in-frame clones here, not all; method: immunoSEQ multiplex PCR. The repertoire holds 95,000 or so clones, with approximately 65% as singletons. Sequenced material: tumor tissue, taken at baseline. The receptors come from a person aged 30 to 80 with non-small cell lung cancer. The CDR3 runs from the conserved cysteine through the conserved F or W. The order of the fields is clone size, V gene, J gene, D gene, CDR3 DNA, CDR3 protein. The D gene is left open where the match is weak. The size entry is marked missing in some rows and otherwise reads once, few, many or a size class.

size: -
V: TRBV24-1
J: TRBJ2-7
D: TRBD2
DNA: TGTGCCACCAGTGATTCCTCTAGCGGGAGGGCCTTGAACGAGCAGTACTTC
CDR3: CATSDSSSGRALNEQYF

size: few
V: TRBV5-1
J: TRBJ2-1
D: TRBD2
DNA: TGCGCCAGCAGCGTAACCGGGACTAACTACAATGAGCAGTTCTTC
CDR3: CASSVTGTNYNEQFF

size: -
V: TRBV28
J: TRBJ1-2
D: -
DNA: TGTGCCAGCAGGTTCAGGATCAACTATGGCTACACCTTC
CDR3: CASRFRINYGYTF

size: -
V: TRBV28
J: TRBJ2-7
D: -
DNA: TGTGCCAGCAGTTTAGCGGGCACTACGAGGGAGCAGTACTTC
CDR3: CASSLAGTTREQYF

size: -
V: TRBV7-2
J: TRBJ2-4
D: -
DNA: TGTGCCAGCAGCTTAATGGGTCCCAAAAACATTCAGTACTTC
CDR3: CASSLMGPKNIQYF

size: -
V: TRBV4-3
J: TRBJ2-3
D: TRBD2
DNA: TGCGCCAGCAGCCAAACACTAGCGGGGGGACCCACAGATACGCAGTATTTT
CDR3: CASSQTLAGGPTDTQYF

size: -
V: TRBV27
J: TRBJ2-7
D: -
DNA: TGTGCCAGCAGTTCCCACCCCTCCAGGGGATCCAACGAGCAGTACTTC
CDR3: CASSSHPSRGSNEQYF

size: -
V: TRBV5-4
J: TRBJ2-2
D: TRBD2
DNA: TGTGCCAGCAGCTCCGGACTAGCGATTGAGACCGGGGAGCTGTTTTTT
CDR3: CASSSGLAIETGELFF

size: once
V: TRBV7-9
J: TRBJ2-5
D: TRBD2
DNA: TGTGCCAGCAGCTTTGGTAGCGGGGAGACCCAGTACTTC
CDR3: CASSFGSGETQYF

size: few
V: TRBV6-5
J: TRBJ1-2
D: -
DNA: TGTGCCAGCAGGGACAGTAACTATGGCTACACCTTC
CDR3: CASRDSNYGYTF

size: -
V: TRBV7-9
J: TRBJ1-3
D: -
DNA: TGTGCCAGCAGCTTAGCGGGGACCCTAGGAAACACCATATATTTT
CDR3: CASSLAGTLGNTIYF

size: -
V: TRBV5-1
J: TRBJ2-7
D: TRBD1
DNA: TGCGCCAGCAGCTTGGGGGGACAGGACTCCTACGAGCAGTACTTC
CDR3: CASSLGGQDSYEQYF

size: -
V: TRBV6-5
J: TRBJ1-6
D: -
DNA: TGTGCCAGCAGTTACATAAGGGCTTATAATTCACCCCTCCACTTT
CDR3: CASSYIRAYNSPLHF

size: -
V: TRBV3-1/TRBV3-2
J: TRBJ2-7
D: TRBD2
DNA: TGTGCCAGCAGCCTCCTTGCGGGACTAGGCTACGAGCAGTACTTC
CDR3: CASSLLAGLGYEQYF

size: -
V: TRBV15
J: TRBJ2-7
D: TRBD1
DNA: TGTGCCACCAGCAGCCGACAGGGAAGGTCTCTCTACGAGCAGTACTTC
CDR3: CATSSRQGRSLYEQYF

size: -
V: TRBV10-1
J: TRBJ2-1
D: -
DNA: TGCGCCAGCAGAGGGCGGCTAGTCGCCAATGAGCAGTTCTTC
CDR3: CASRGRLVANEQFF

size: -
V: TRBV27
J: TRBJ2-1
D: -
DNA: TGTGCCAGCAGTCCAAACGACATTAGGGAGCAGTTCTTC
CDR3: CASSPNDIREQFF

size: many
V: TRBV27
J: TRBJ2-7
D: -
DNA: TGTGCCAGCAGTTTATACGGGTACGAGCAGTACTTC
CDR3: CASSLYGYEQYF

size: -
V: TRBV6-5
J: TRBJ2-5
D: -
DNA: TGTGCCAGCAGTTACTCGAGGTCCGAGACCCAGTACTTC
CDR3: CASSYSRSETQYF

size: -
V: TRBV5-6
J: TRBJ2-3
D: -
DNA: TGTGCCAGCAGCTTTGGGGGAAAACCAGGAAATACGCAGTATTTT
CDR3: CASSFGGKPGNTQYF

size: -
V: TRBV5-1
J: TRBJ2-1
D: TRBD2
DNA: TGCGCCAGCAGCTTGGTGCTAGCGGGGGATAATGAGCAGTTCTTC
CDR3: CASSLVLAGDNEQFF

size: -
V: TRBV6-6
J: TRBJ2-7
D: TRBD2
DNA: TGTGCCACCAACCCGGGACTAGTAGCCGAGCAGTACTTC
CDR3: CATNPGLVAEQYF

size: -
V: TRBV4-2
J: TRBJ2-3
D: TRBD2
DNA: TGTGCCAGCAGCCCCCATAGCGGGAGTTGGGGCACAGATACGCAGTATTTT
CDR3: CASSPHSGSWGTDTQYF

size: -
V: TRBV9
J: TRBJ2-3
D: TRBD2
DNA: TGTGCCAGCAGCGTCGGGGGGTACACAGATACGCAGTATTTT
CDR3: CASSVGGYTDTQYF

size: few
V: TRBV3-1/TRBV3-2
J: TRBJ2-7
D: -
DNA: TGTGCCAGCAGCCAAGTTCAGGGGATGGGGCAGTACTTC
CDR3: CASSQVQGMGQYF

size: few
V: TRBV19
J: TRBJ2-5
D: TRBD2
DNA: TGTGCCAGTAGTACACGGACTAGCGGGGGTGTCTACTTC
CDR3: CASSTRTSGGVYF

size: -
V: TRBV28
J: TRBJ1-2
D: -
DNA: TGTGCCAGCACCCAAGGCCGTATAACTGGAGGCTACACCTTC
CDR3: CASTQGRITGGYTF

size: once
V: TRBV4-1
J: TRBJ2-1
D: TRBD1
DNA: TGCGCCAGCAGGTCCGGGACAGGGTCCTACAATGAGCAGTTCTTC
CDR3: CASRSGTGSYNEQFF

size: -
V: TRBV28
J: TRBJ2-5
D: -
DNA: TGTGCCAGCAGTTTTCAGCGGCCGGGGACCCAGTACTTC
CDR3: CASSFQRPGTQYF

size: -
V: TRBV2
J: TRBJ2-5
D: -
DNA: TGTGCCAGCGGCAGGGAGACCCAGTACTTC
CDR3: CASGRETQYF

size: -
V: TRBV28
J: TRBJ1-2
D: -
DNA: TGTGCCAGCAGTGGCCAGGATGGCTACACCTTC
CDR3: CASSGQDGYTF

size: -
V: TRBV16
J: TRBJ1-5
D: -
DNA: TGTGCCAGCAGCCCCAAGGCTTTGAGGACACCGAATCAGCCCCAGCATTTT
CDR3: CASSPKALRTPNQPQHF

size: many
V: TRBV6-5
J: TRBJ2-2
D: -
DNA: TGTGCCAGCAGTTACGGCAGGGGGGATACCGGGGAGCTGTTTTTT
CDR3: CASSYGRGDTGELFF